These T cell receptor beta chains were read from a single sample in a study of metastatic and nonmetastatic thyroid tumors. TCRdb redid the clone calls on the PCR reads using MiXCR. The repertoire consists of roughly 81,000 clones, with approximately 9% occurring once and the leading ten covering approximately 8.8%. Sequences were obtained from blood. These receptors all stem from a female donor with papillary thyroid cancer or a benign thyroid nodule (not recorded which). Some clones in this sample may be carry-over from other donors' samples. Each CDR3 is given with its conserved first and last residue. D genes are given only for firm matches. Only some rows state a clone size, as once, few, many or a class for expanded clones.

J	length	V	size	D	CDR3	DNA
TRBJ1-5	12	TRBV12-3/TRBV12-4	many	TRBD1	CASTGGRQPQHF	TGTGCCAGCACAGGGGGACGCCAGCCCCAGCATTTT
TRBJ1-5	14	TRBV6-2/TRBV6-3	few	.	CASSYSTSYQPQHF	TGTGCCAGCAGTTACTCGACGAGCTACCAGCCCCAGCATTTT
TRBJ1-4	15	TRBV5-1	many	.	CASSPMGRVVEKLFF	TGCGCCAGCAGCCCAATGGGAAGGGTCGTCGAAAAACTGTTTTTT
TRBJ2-5	13	TRBV6-1	few	TRBD1	CASSSRQGGTQYF	TGTGCCAGCAGTTCCCGACAGGGGGGGACCCAGTACTTC
TRBJ2-3	16	TRBV11-1	.	TRBD1	CASSPWDRDYTDTQYF	TGTGCCAGCAGCCCCTGGGACAGGGACTACACAGATACGCAGTATTTT
TRBJ1-2	13	TRBV19	few	TRBD1	CASSLTGAYGYNF	TGTGCCAGTAGTTTGACAGGGGCCTATGGCTACAACTTC
TRBJ2-4	15	TRBV12-3/TRBV12-4	many	.	CASSFWGKAKNIQYF	TGTGCCAGCAGTTTCTGGGGAAAAGCCAAAAACATTCAGTACTTC
TRBJ2-1	15	TRBV7-9	many	TRBD1	CASSPRGTGGNEQFF	TGTGCCAGCAGCCCCCGCGGGACAGGGGGCAATGAGCAGTTCTTC
TRBJ2-1	14	TRBV13	many	TRBD2	CASRRRAGGNEQFF	TGTGCCAGCAGACGTAGAGCGGGGGGGAATGAGCAGTTCTTC
TRBJ1-5	15	TRBV27	few	TRBD1	CASSLGQGSNQPQHF	TGTGCCAGCAGTTTAGGACAGGGGTCTAATCAGCCCCAGCATTTT
TRBJ2-2	15	TRBV6-1	many	.	CASSLRQSNTGELFF	TGTGCCAGCAGCCTCAGACAGTCGAACACCGGGGAGCTGTTTTTT
TRBJ2-1	15	TRBV30	many	.	CACERDRSSYNEQFF	TGTGCCTGTGAGAGGGATCGGAGCTCCTACAATGAGCAGTTCTTC
TRBJ2-1	15	TRBV12-3/TRBV12-4	many	TRBD2	CASSRTSGGAREQFF	TGTGCCAGCAGCCGAACTAGCGGGGGGGCCAGGGAGCAGTTCTTC
TRBJ2-1	15	TRBV5-4	many	TRBD2	CASSQPLAGANEQFF	TGTGCCAGCAGCCAACCACTAGCGGGGGCGAATGAGCAGTTCTTC
TRBJ2-2	15	TRBV10-1	many	TRBD2	CASTGSSGGTGELFF	TGCGCCAGCACTGGTTCTAGCGGGGGCACCGGGGAGCTGTTTTTT
TRBJ1-6	15	TRBV4-1	many	.	CASTPRQSWDSPLHF	TGCGCCAGCACTCCCAGACAGAGCTGGGATTCACCCCTCCACTTT
TRBJ2-1	14	TRBV9	few	.	CASSPAYSYNEQFF	TGTGCCAGCAGCCCAGCCTACTCCTACAATGAGCAGTTCTTC
TRBJ2-5	12	TRBV9	many	TRBD1	CASSTQGETQYF	TGTGCCAGCAGCACACAGGGGGAGACCCAGTACTTC
TRBJ2-1	17	TRBV7-3	many	TRBD1	CASSLGSGRGLYNEQFF	TGTGCCAGCAGCTTAGGGTCCGGCAGGGGGCTCTACAATGAGCAGTTCTTC
TRBJ2-1	18	TRBV7-9	many	TRBD1	CASSLVVLGTGSVNEQFF	TGTGCCAGCAGCTTAGTGGTATTGGGGACAGGGAGTGTCAATGAGCAGTTCTTC
TRBJ2-7	16	TRBV4-2	few	.	CASSHVGDQGSYEQYF	TGTGCCAGCAGCCACGTAGGGGACCAGGGGTCTTACGAGCAGTACTTC
TRBJ2-3	14	TRBV18	many	TRBD1	CASSLRQGQDTQYF	TGTGCCAGCTCACTACGACAGGGGCAAGATACGCAGTATTTT
TRBJ2-1	14	TRBV12-3/TRBV12-4	few	.	CASSLVQGFGEQFF	TGTGCCAGCAGTTTAGTACAGGGTTTCGGCGAGCAGTTCTTC